The 19 T cell receptor beta chains given below trace back to one sample, sequenced in a study of PD-1 blockade in classical Hodgkin lymphoma. The table came from immunoSEQ multiplex PCR; TCRdb's copy has only in-frame clones and leaves some out. The table records approximately 45,000 clones, roughly 88% of them present only once. As for time point: newly diagnosed, previously untreated cHL patient sample. Sequencing was performed on peripheral blood mononuclear cells (PBMCs). The receptor source for this set is a human donor with classical Hodgkin lymphoma.

This clone is a singleton in its sample. The chain has TRBV20-1 and TRBJ1-2; unclear D gene. The V gene's germline CDR1 is DFQATT and CDR2 SNEGSKA (reference sequence). The V gene lost 5 bases and the J gene lost 3 bases, with 7 bases spanning the gap. The CDR3 spans 11 residues. The CDR3 here is CSASSDYGYTF. DNA for the CDR3: TGCAGTGCTTCGTCGGACTATGGCTACACCTTC.

The count of this clone is one. The V and J genes are TRBV4-1 and TRBJ1-1; 10 nucleotides agree with TRBD1. The CDR3 spans 15 residues. The germline V gene has CDR1 MGHRA and CDR2 YSYEKL. Trimming at V came to 2 bases and at J to 5 bases, leaving 5 bases not matched to a gene. CDR3 region: CASSQPRDRGTEAFF. The CDR3, as DNA: TGCGCCAGCAGCCAACCCCGGGACAGGGGAACTGAAGCTTTCTTT.

This rearrangement joins TRBV5-1 to TRBJ2-2; 8 bases map to TRBD2. The CDR3 has 16 amino acids. The J segment lost 4 bases and the V segment lost 0 bases, leaving 5 bases of the junction unmatched. Germline assignment: CDR1 SGHRS and CDR2 YFSETQ. CDR3 sequence (DNA): TGCGCCAGCAGCTTGGCCCCAGCGGGAGTCACCGGGGAGCTGTTTTTT. Protein: CASSLAPAGVTGELFF.

J is TRBJ2-7 and V is TRBV21-1; the table gives TRBD1 as D, unverified against the DNA. TRBV21-1 is a recognized pseudogene. This CDR3 region has 13 residues. The CDR3 DNA is TGTGCCAGCAGCAGACAGGGAAGCGGCGAGCAGTACGTC. This gives the protein CASSRQGSGEQYV.

The rearrangement joins TRBV5-6 to TRBJ1-4, with a weak D call TRBD1 (5 bases). CDR3 length equals 15 residues. Germline V gene sequence: CDR1 SGHDT, CDR2 YYEEEE. V was clipped by 1 base and J by 3 bases, with 10 bases between them. The CDR3 coding sequence is TGTGCCAGCAGCTTGACAGGAGAAGCTAATGAAAAACTGTTTTTT. Amino acid sequence: CASSLTGEANEKLFF.

The CDR3: CASSEALTSGSTDTQYF. In DNA form, the CDR3 reads TGTGCCAGCAGTGAAGCGTTAACTAGCGGGAGCACAGATACGCAGTATTTT. This chain joins TRBV6-1 and TRBJ2-3, with 9 bases fitting TRBD2. The CDR3 contains 17 residues. Germline-derived CDR1 and CDR2 are MNHNS and SASEGT. Trimming removed 0 bases from V and 0 bases from J; junction bases left unmatched: 4.

The rearrangement joins TRBV2 to TRBJ2-3; D not certain. V lost 5 bases, J lost 2 bases, and 5 bases lay in between. This CDR3 spans 12 amino acids. Germline loops: CDR1 SNHLY, CDR2 FYNNEI. CDR3 DNA sequence: TGTGCCAGCAGTCCGACCACAGATACGCAGTATTTT. Encoded protein: CASSPTTDTQYF.

The chain joins TRBV19 to TRBJ2-7; maybe TRBD2 (6 bases). V was pared by 3 bases and J by 7 bases, with 19 bases between. In germline, CDR1 is LNHDA, CDR2 SQIVND (reference sequence). The CDR3 has 15 amino acids. The CDR3: CASSIWAGSFKEQYF. CDR3 DNA sequence: TGTGCCAGTAGTATCTGGGCGGGATCGTTTAAAGAGCAGTACTTC.

The rearrangement links TRBV6-5 to TRBJ2-2, with TRBD1 identical over 9 bases. The CDR3 is 15 amino acids. Looked up from germline, CDR1 is MNHEY and CDR2 is SVGAGI. V was clipped by 6 bases and J by 3 bases; unmatched bases: 5. The CDR3 spells CASRGRDRDTGELFF. In nucleotides, the CDR3 is TGTGCCAGCAGGGGCCGGGACAGGGACACCGGGGAGCTGTTTTTT.

Written as DNA, the CDR3 is TGTGCCAGCAGCTTAGCTGGTGGGACCACCTACAATGAGCAGTTCTTC. This sequence encodes CASSLAGGTTYNEQFF. V and J are TRBV11-2 and TRBJ2-1, with D perhaps matching TRBD1 or TRBD2 (5 bases each). The CDR3 sequence is 16 residues long. Trimming removed 1 base from V and 2 bases from J, with 12 bases in between. From germline, CDR1 is SGHAT and CDR2 FQNNGV.

V is TRBV7-8 and J is TRBJ2-7, with TRBD2 matching 11 bases. The J segment lost 6 bases and the V segment lost 3 bases, leaving 7 bases of the junction unmatched. Germline V gene lookup returns CDR1 SGHVS and CDR2 FQNEAQ. The CDR3 consists of 15 residues. DNA for the CDR3: TGTGCCAGCAGCTTTAGCGGGAGGGCCTTCAGCGAGCAGTACGTC. As protein: CASSFSGRAFSEQYV.

The chain recombines TRBV6-5 with TRBJ2-7, with TRBD2 identical over 7 bases. Trimming at V came to 2 bases and at J to 2 bases, leaving 3 bases not matched to a gene. The CDR3 runs 14 residues. Germline V gene sequence: CDR1 MNHEY, CDR2 SVGAGI. This CDR3 is CASSYVAGAYEQYF. DNA of the CDR3: TGTGCCAGCAGTTACGTGGCGGGAGCCTACGAGCAGTACTTC.

The gene calls are TRBV5-1 and TRBJ2-1; D not resolved. This CDR3 spans 13 amino acids. Germline values: CDR1 SGHRS, CDR2 YFSETQ. Trimming pared 1 base from V and 7 bases from J, leaving 9 bases between. Here the CDR3 DNA reads TGCGCCAGCAGCTTGAACCTGGGGAATGAGCAGTTCTTC. It translates to CASSLNLGNEQFF.

CDR3 loop: CASSGLADSTDTQYF. CDR3 sequence (DNA): TGTGCCAGCAGCGGCCTAGCGGATAGCACAGATACGCAGTATTTT. The chain links TRBV9 to TRBJ2-3; 7 bases agree with TRBD2. The germline V gene has CDR1 SGDLS and CDR2 YYNGEE. The length of the CDR3 is 15 residues. Losses at the gene ends were 3 bases for V and 0 bases for J; bases not matched to a gene: 4.

This clone was observed once. The chain carries TRBV5-1 and TRBJ2-3, with a weak D call TRBD1 (6 bases). V was pared by 0 bases and J by 6 bases, with 14 bases between. The CDR3 extends over 15 amino acids. In germline, CDR1 is SGHRS, CDR2 YFSETQ. The CDR3 loop reads CASSLGQGRVDTQYF. The CDR3 nucleotides are TGCGCCAGCAGCTTGGGGCAGGGGCGGGTGGATACGCAGTATTTT.

This chain uses TRBV28 with TRBJ2-7; D could derive from TRBD1 or TRBD2 (5 bases each). The V end lost 6 bases, the J end lost 9 bases, and 24 bases lay between the germline ends. The CDR3 has 15 residues. Germline-derived CDR1 and CDR2 are MDHEN and SYDVKM. CDR3 sequence (DNA): TGTGCCAGCAGCCCTCTCTCCGGGGCCGCGGCGGGGCAGTACTTC. Its protein is CASSPLSGAAAGQYF.

This clone has only one observation. This chain joins TRBV7-2 and TRBJ2-1; TRBD1 is a possible D gene (5 bases). From germline, CDR1 is SGHTA and CDR2 FQGNSA. Trimming removed 6 bases from V and 4 bases from J, with 19 bases in between. This CDR3 region has 16 residues. CDR3 coding DNA: TGTGCCAGCAGTTCCTTCCTCCCAGGGCTATACAATGAGCAGTTCTTC. Protein: CASSSFLPGLYNEQFF. Full variable domain (rest looked up from reference TRBV7-2 and TRBJ2-1): GAGVSQSPSNKVTEKGKDVELRCDPISGHTALYWYRQSLGQGLEFLIYFQGNSAPDKSGLPSDRFSAERTGGSVSTLTIQRTQQEDSAVYLCASSSFLPGLYNEQFFGPGTRLTVL.

J is TRBJ1-1 and V is TRBV11-3; the match to TRBD1 covers 7 bases. With 5 bases clipped from V and 3 bases from J, the junction kept 12 bases outside the gene matches. CDR1 is SGHNT and CDR2 is YENEEA in the germline V gene. CDR3 size: 16 residues. The CDR3 loop reads CASSDWDRRMDTEAFF. The CDR3 DNA sequence: TGTGCCAGCAGCGACTGGGACAGAAGAATGGACACTGAAGCTTTCTTT.

V is TRBV7-6 and J is TRBJ2-1; TRBD2 might be the D (6 bases). Germline values: CDR1 SGHVS, CDR2 FNYEAQ. This CDR3 comprises 14 residues. Trimming pared 4 bases from V and 2 bases from J, leaving 9 bases between. This CDR3 is CASSSGGAYNEQFF. In DNA form, the CDR3 reads TGTGCCAGCAGCTCAGGAGGGGCCTACAATGAGCAGTTCTTC.